A selection of T cell receptor beta chains follows, all from one sample in a study of blood T cell repertoires in COVID-19. The method was immunoSEQ multiplex PCR; TCRdb's version includes in-frame clones alone and lacks a portion of them. The table lists 88,000 or so clones, 70% to 80% of them singletons, with roughly 24% in the top ten. Input material: peripheral blood. These receptors all come from a human donor in a cohort sampled during active COVID-19. Each CDR3 is given with its conserved first and last residue. D genes are given only for firm matches. The size entry is marked missing in some rows and otherwise reads once, few, many or a size class.

TRBJ2-5 | TRBD1 | few | 14 | TRBV6-1 | TGTGCCAGCAGTGAACAGGGGGCTTCAGAGACCCAGTACTTC | CASSEQGASETQYF
TRBJ1-1 | . | . | 13 | TRBV12-3/TRBV12-4 | TGTGCCAGCAGCGGGACAAGGAACACTGAAGCTTTCTTT | CASSGTRNTEAFF
TRBJ2-1 | TRBD1 | . | 16 | TRBV5-6 | TGTGCCAGCAGACGACTTGGGCAGGGGGCCTACAATGAGCAGTTCTTC | CASRRLGQGAYNEQFF
TRBJ2-3 | TRBD2 | . | 21 | TRBV28 | TGTGCCAGCAGTTCCCACTGGACTAGCGGGAGAGGAGGATTGTGGGCAGATACGCAGTATTTT | CASSSHWTSGRGGLWADTQYF
TRBJ2-3 | . | . | 19 | TRBV9 | TGTGCCAGCAGCGTAGACCCCGGTCAAAGAATATCTAGCACAGATACGCAGTATTTT | CASSVDPGQRISSTDTQYF
TRBJ2-7 | TRBD2 | . | 16 | TRBV19 | TGTGCCAGTAGTGGAAGGGTGCTAGCGGGGACCTACGAGCAGTACTTC | CASSGRVLAGTYEQYF
TRBJ1-1 | TRBD1 | . | 15 | TRBV14 | TGTGCCAGCAGCCAAGGGGACAGGGGAAAAACTGAAGCTTTCTTT | CASSQGDRGKTEAFF
TRBJ2-7 | TRBD1 | . | 15 | TRBV27 | TGTGCCAGCAGTTTTGACAGGGGTTCGACATACGAGCAGTACTTC | CASSFDRGSTYEQYF
TRBJ2-1 | TRBD2 | . | 16 | TRBV5-1 | TGCGCCAGCACCGGGTCGGGAGGGTTCTCCTACAATGAGCAGTTCTTC | CASTGSGGFSYNEQFF
TRBJ2-2 | . | . | 14 | TRBV19 | TGTGCCAGTAGTCCCTACCTCGACACCGGGGAGCTGTTTTTT | CASSPYLDTGELFF
TRBJ1-4 | TRBD1 | . | 16 | TRBV5-1 | TGCGCCAGCAGCCCGGGACAGCTGGCGGCTAATGAAAAACTGTTTTTT | CASSPGQLAANEKLFF
TRBJ2-7 | TRBD2 | few | 16 | TRBV18 | TGTGCCAGCTCACCACCTGTGCGGGAGGGCCGATACGAGCAGTACTTC | CASSPPVREGRYEQYF
TRBJ2-7 | . | . | 14 | TRBV10-1 | TGCGCCAGCAGTGGGGCAGGGATAACCTACGAGCAGTACTTC | CASSGAGITYEQYF
TRBJ2-7 | . | . | 15 | TRBV24-1 | TGTGCCACCAGTGACAGGACGGAGGGGGCTGGCGAGCAGTACTTC | CATSDRTEGAGEQYF
TRBJ2-1 | . | . | 16 | TRBV4-3 | TGCGCCAGCAGCCAAGGGTTCGGACGTGGGAGCAATGAGCAGTTCTTC | CASSQGFGRGSNEQFF
TRBJ2-6 | . | . | 19 | TRBV4-3 | TGCGCCAGCAGCCAAGATTGGTTGGCAGTTCGATCTGGGGCCAACGTCCTGACTTTC | CASSQDWLAVRSGANVLTF
TRBJ2-7 | TRBD2 | . | 18 | TRBV7-6 | TGTGCCAGCAGCTTAGGGTCGGGGGTAGCGGGAGTACCCTACGAGCAGTACTTC | CASSLGSGVAGVPYEQYF
TRBJ2-7 | TRBD2 | . | 18 | TRBV4-2 | TGTGCCAGCAGCCTCGCTCGAACTAGCGGGCCTATCTCCTACGAGCAGTACTTC | CASSLARTSGPISYEQYF
TRBJ1-1 | . | . | 12 | TRBV29-1 | TGCAGCGTTGGTAGGAGGAACACTGAAGCTTTCTTT | CSVGRRNTEAFF
TRBJ2-1 | . | few | 14 | TRBV6-1 | TGTGCCAGCAGTGATGGTAGCGCCTGGATCGGTTGGTTCTTC | CASSDGSAWIGWFF
TRBJ1-1 | . | . | 13 | TRBV10-1 | TGCGCCAGCAGTGGGCGGGGGAGCACTGAAGCTTTCTTT | CASSGRGSTEAFF
TRBJ2-4 | . | . | 14 | TRBV19 | TGTGCCAGTAGTATGAGGCGGCCCGAAAACATTCAGTACTTC | CASSMRRPENIQYF
TRBJ1-1 | . | . | 14 | TRBV28 | TGTGCCAGCAGCTACGCTCAGGGAAACACTGAAGCTTTCTTT | CASSYAQGNTEAFF
TRBJ1-2 | TRBD1 | few | 14 | TRBV18 | TGTGCCAGCTCACCAAGGGGGCATGGCTATGGCTACACCTTC | CASSPRGHGYGYTF
TRBJ1-1 | . | . | 13 | TRBV29-1 | TGCAGCGGCATGACAGGAGTCGGTGCTGAAGCTTTCTTT | CSGMTGVGAEAFF
TRBJ2-7 | . | . | 13 | TRBV18 | TGTGCCAGCTCACCACTGGCAGCCTACGAGCAGTACTTC | CASSPLAAYEQYF
TRBJ1-3 | . | . | 14 | TRBV3-1/TRBV3-2 | TGTGCCAGCCAGGGGCCGGGCTCTGGAAACACCATATATTTT | CASQGPGSGNTIYF
TRBJ2-1 | . | . | 14 | TRBV10-2 | TGCGCCAGCAGTGAGGGAGTTGGGTACAATGAGCAGTTCTTC | CASSEGVGYNEQFF
TRBJ2-7 | . | once | 15 | TRBV7-6 | TGTGCCAGCAGCTTATTGCCTAGCGCCACCTACGAGCAGTACTTC | CASSLLPSATYEQYF
TRBJ2-1 | . | . | 12 | TRBV5-4 | TGTGCCAGCAGCCGCCTAGACAATGAGCAGTTCTTC | CASSRLDNEQFF
TRBJ1-6 | TRBD1 | . | 14 | TRBV30 | TGTGCCTGGAGTGTGGGCAGGGGGGAGTCACCCCTCCACTTT | CAWSVGRGESPLHF
TRBJ2-7 | TRBD2 | . | 16 | TRBV11-2 | TGTGCCAGCAGCTTCCCGGGACTAGCGGGTTCCTACGAGCAGTACTTC | CASSFPGLAGSYEQYF
TRBJ2-7 | . | . | 14 | TRBV28 | TGTGCCAGCAGTCGACCGGGACAACGATACGAGCAGTACTTC | CASSRPGQRYEQYF
TRBJ1-5 | TRBD1 | . | 16 | TRBV5-3 | TGTGCCAGAAGCCTTTGGGACAGGGGAGGTAATCAGCCCCAGCATTTT | CARSLWDRGGNQPQHF
TRBJ1-3 | TRBD1 | . | 13 | TRBV6-5 | TGTGCCAGCAGGACAGGGTCTGGAAACACCATATATTTT | CASRTGSGNTIYF
TRBJ1-4 | . | few | 14 | TRBV3-1/TRBV3-2 | TGTGCCAGCAGCCAAGAGGGACTATCCGAAAAACTGTTTTTT | CASSQEGLSEKLFF
TRBJ2-6 | . | . | 15 | TRBV5-6 | TGTGCCAGCAGCTGGGGGGATCGTGGGGCCAACGTCCTGACTTTC | CASSWGDRGANVLTF
TRBJ2-1 | TRBD2 | . | 17 | TRBV28 | TGTGCCAGCAGTTTACCCCAAGGAGCGGGGGCAGACAATGAGCAGTTCTTC | CASSLPQGAGADNEQFF
TRBJ1-4 | TRBD1 | . | 15 | TRBV6-6 | TGTGCCAGCAGAAATGTACAGGGGGCGGGTGAAAAACTGTTTTTT | CASRNVQGAGEKLFF
TRBJ1-4 | . | . | 15 | TRBV29-1 | TGCAGCGTTGCCATCACAGGGACGGCTAATGAAAAACTGTTTTTT | CSVAITGTANEKLFF
TRBJ2-7 | TRBD2 | . | 18 | TRBV5-5 | TGTGCCAGCAGCTTAGGTTTTTATCCCGGTAGCGGGAGTAGCGAGCAGTACTTC | CASSLGFYPGSGSSEQYF
TRBJ1-1 | TRBD1 | . | 11 | TRBV10-2 | TGCGCCAGCACCTGGGACAGTGAAGCTTTCTTT | CASTWDSEAFF
TRBJ1-2 | . | . | 14 | TRBV29-1 | TGCAGCGTTGAACAAGGGGCCGATAACTATGGCTACACCTTC | CSVEQGADNYGYTF
TRBJ2-3 | TRBD1 | . | 15 | TRBV7-9 | TGTGCCAGCAGCACCGGGACAGGGTGGGATCATACGCAGTATTTT | CASSTGTGWDHTQYF
TRBJ2-7 | TRBD2 | . | 13 | TRBV12-3/TRBV12-4 | TGTGCCAGCGGATCTAGCGGGAACTACGAGCAGTACTTC | CASGSSGNYEQYF